This T cell receptor (beta chain) came from a study of CD8+CD57+ T cells in acquired aplastic anemia. Turning to the study itself: Sorted CD4+ and CD8+ cells gave an average of roughly 3.3 ug of DNA.

The CDR3 is 15 amino acids. The J segment lost 1 base and the V segment lost 3 bases, leaving 5 bases of the junction unmatched. Per the germline V gene, CDR1 is ENHRY and CDR2 is SYGVKD. A word on this clonotype: Its antigen remains unknown.

Genomic DNA provided the template from which TCR beta VDJ and CDR3 profiles were obtained. TCRdb re-called the reads through MiXCR, storing one row per CDR3 protein. The data contain about 180,000 distinct CDR3 sequences, 47% of them seen just once; the ten biggest clones take up 0.85% to 1.3%. All patients picked for sequencing had shown, by flow cytometry, an expansion of CD8+CD57+ cells. Patients were therapy-naive when their blood was sampled. Study-wide findings and caveats: Patients and controls shared some 29 CD8+ CDR3 sequences, which appeared highly expressed in patients and within their immunodominant clones.

This clonotype was sampled from a human donor with aplastic anemia. This sequence joins TRBV10-3 and TRBJ2-5, with 7 bases matching TRBD1. The sequenced sample was sorted CD4+, CD8+, or CD8+CD57+ T cells (not recorded which) from PBMCs. The CDR3 spells CAISDLGQTQETQYF. CDR3 in DNA: TGTGCCATCAGTGACCTGGGACAGACCCAAGAGACCCAGTACTTC.